The 25 T cell receptor beta chains in this list originate from one sample, sequenced in a study of beta chain features in type 1 diabetes. Isolated RNA was reverse transcribed in full, so expressed TCRB transcripts were sequenced. Repertoires were generated with immunoSEQ multiplex PCR, while TCRdb's copy carries only in-frame clones and drops some. The sample carries 350,000 to 450,000 clones, roughly 16% recorded once. Input material: naive CD4+ T cells from blood. The receptors were sampled from a woman aged 18-29 years in good health.

This clone occurred once. The V gene is TRBV27, the J gene TRBJ2-3; TRBD2 is a possible D gene (5 bases). V was clipped by 3 bases and J by 5 bases, with 6 bases between them. Germline loops: CDR1 MNHEY, CDR2 SMNVEV (reference sequence). This CDR3 is 12 amino acids long. The CDR3 here is CASSFEGDTQYF. The CDR3 coding sequence is TGTGCCAGCAGTTTTGAGGGAGATACGCAGTATTTT.

CDR3 amino acids: CAWRSWGLETQYF. CDR3 bases: TGTGCCTGGAGGTCTTGGGGACTCGAGACCCAGTACTTC. The J gene is TRBJ2-5, the V gene TRBV30; TRBD2 is a possible D gene (6 bases). The CDR3 sequence is 13 residues long. Germline V lookup: CDR1 GTSNPN, CDR2 SVGIG (reference sequence). V gave up 3 bases and J gave up 5 bases, with 13 bases separating them.

The V call is TRBV6-5, the J call TRBJ1-5; 7 bases are a match to TRBD1. CDR1 is MNHEY and CDR2 is SVGAGI in the germline V gene. V trimming: 2 bases; J trimming: 7 bases; junction bases outside the gene matches: 8. The CDR3 runs 15 residues. The CDR3 DNA is TGTGCCAGCAGTTACCCAGAGGGGGCGAGGCAGCCCCAGCATTTT. Amino acid sequence: CASSYPEGARQPQHF.

The chain recombines TRBV29-1 with TRBJ1-1, with D unclear. CDR1 SQVTM and CDR2 ANQGSEA come from the germline V gene. This CDR3 comprises 15 residues. With 0 bases removed from V and 1 base from J, the gap between germline ends came to 12 bases. For the CDR3, the DNA is TGCAGCGTTGAAGACACTAGTCGGAGGAACACTGAAGCTTTCTTT. Protein product: CSVEDTSRRNTEAFF.

The gene calls are TRBV4-2 and TRBJ2-7; D gene uncertain. The CDR3 has 15 amino acids. Trimming left V 0 bases short and J 4 bases short, with 13 bases between. Germline V gives CDR1 LGHNA, CDR2 YNFKEQ. The CDR3 reads CASSQDLSRGYEQYF. The CDR3 nucleotides are TGTGCCAGCAGCCAAGATCTATCCCGTGGTTACGAGCAGTACTTC.

In its sample, this clone was seen once. V gene TRBV5-1 combines with J gene TRBJ2-1, with 12 bases aligning to TRBD2. In germline, CDR1 is SGHRS, CDR2 YFSETQ. The CDR3 totals 15 residues. The V segment lost 4 bases and the J segment 7 bases; nucleotides outside the gene matches: 6. In nucleotides, the CDR3 is TGCGCCAGCAGCCCACGGACTAGCGGGACTAATGAGCAGTTCTTC. It specifies CASSPRTSGTNEQFF.

The chain links TRBV5-1 to TRBJ1-1; a possible D gene is TRBD1 (5 bases). The V gene's germline CDR1 is SGHRS and CDR2 YFSETQ. The CDR3 runs to 14 residues. Deletions cut 1 base from V and 1 base from J, with 8 bases between. CDR3 amino acids: CASSLSTGNTEAFF. CDR3 coding DNA: TGCGCCAGCAGCTTGTCTACAGGGAACACTGAAGCTTTCTTT.

This clone has just a few counts. The chain recombines TRBV9 with TRBJ2-7; TRBD2 agrees at 10 bases. Germline lookup yields CDR1 SGDLS and CDR2 YYNGEE. This CDR3 is 16 amino acids long. J was trimmed by 4 bases and V by 0 bases; bases with no gene match: 7. The CDR3 spells CASSVVALAGVYEQYF. The CDR3 DNA reads TGTGCCAGCAGCGTAGTAGCCCTAGCGGGAGTTTACGAGCAGTACTTC.

This clone was seen a single time. This rearrangement joins TRBV10-3 to TRBJ2-4, with D perhaps TRBD2 (6 bases). Trimming took off 5 bases at V and 9 bases at J, with 17 bases between the two ends. The CDR3 is 14 residues long. Germline V CDR1 and CDR2: ENHRY, SYGVKD. CDR3: CAISPGLPGSIQYF. The CDR3 coding sequence is TGTGCCATCAGTCCGGGACTGCCAGGGAGCATTCAGTACTTC.

The CDR3 region has the DNA TGCGCCAGCAGCTTGTATGTCAGTTACAATGAGCAGTTCTTC. Protein sequence: CASSLYVSYNEQFF. The J gene is TRBJ2-1, the V gene TRBV5-1; D unresolved. Germline CDR1 reads SGHRS; CDR2 reads YFSETQ. This CDR3 region has 14 residues. Trimming removed 1 base at V and 4 bases at J, with 9 bases between.

The table lists this clone with a few counts. The rearrangement uses TRBV15 and TRBJ1-5; a possible D gene is TRBD1 (5 bases). Germline lookup yields CDR1 LNHNV and CDR2 YYDKDF (reference sequence). The CDR3 runs 13 residues. The V gene lost 0 bases and the J gene lost 6 bases, with 6 bases spanning the gap. The CDR3, as DNA: TGTGCCACCAGCAGAGAGGGGGGTCAGCCCCAGCATTTT. Its protein is CATSREGGQPQHF.

This clone was seen just once. The CDR3: CASSHRGTANTDTQYF. DNA of the CDR3: TGTGCCAGCTCACACAGGGGGACAGCCAACACAGATACGCAGTATTTT. The rearrangement links TRBV18 to TRBJ2-3, with 8 nucleotides matching TRBD1. The CDR3 is 16 amino acids. V dropped 4 bases and J dropped 2; count of bases not matched to a gene: 8. CDR1 is KGHSH and CDR2 is LQKENI in the germline V gene.

The genes are TRBV15 and TRBJ1-2, with 8 bases matching TRBD1. With 0 bases clipped from V and 13 bases from J, the junction kept 7 bases outside the gene matches. The length of the CDR3 is 13 residues. Germline V gene lookup returns CDR1 LNHNV and CDR2 YYDKDF (reference sequence). The CDR3 nucleotides are TGTGCCACCAGCAGAGACACAGGGGGGAGATTCACCTTC. Translating gives CATSRDTGGRFTF.

This chain links TRBV25-1 with TRBJ2-3; unclear D gene. The CDR3 totals 13 residues. Trimming took 0 bases from V and 3 from J, leaving 4 bases between them. Germline V CDR1 and CDR2: MGHDK, SYGVNS. This CDR3 is CASSEYVTDTQYF. CDR3 nucleotide sequence: TGTGCCAGCAGTGAATACGTTACAGATACGCAGTATTTT.

This clone was seen a handful of times. V usage is TRBV19 and J usage is TRBJ2-1; D possibly corresponds to TRBD2 (5 bases). Trimming removed 10 bases at V and 0 bases at J, with 13 bases between. Germline V CDR1 and CDR2: LNHDA, SQIVND (reference sequence). The CDR3 runs 14 residues. The CDR3 DNA reads as TGTGCCACCAATGAGGGTAGCTCCTACAATGAGCAGTTCTTC. This codes for CATNEGSSYNEQFF.

The chain uses TRBV6-5 and TRBJ2-3, with no clear D. Germline V gene lookup returns CDR1 MNHEY and CDR2 SVGAGI. The V and J ends lost 0 bases and 6 bases respectively, with 16 bases between them. The CDR3 contains 16 residues. CDR3 coding DNA: TGTGCCAGCAGTTACTCGATGGTTCCCCCCCAGGATACGCAGTATTTT. This gives the protein CASSYSMVPPQDTQYF.

The chain couples TRBV21-1 to TRBJ2-7; the table's D gene call, TRBD2, was not cross checked with the DNA. TRBV21-1 is classified as a pseudogene. This CDR3 has 16 amino acids. CDR3 nucleotides: TGTGCCAGCAGCCGGTGGACCCTAGCGGGAGATGACGAGCAGTACTTC. It encodes CASSRWTLAGDDEQYF.

This clone has a handful of counts. The chain carries TRBV7-2 and TRBJ2-3; 14 nucleotides line up with TRBD2. Germline V gene lookup returns CDR1 SGHTA and CDR2 FQGNSA. The ends lost 5 bases at V and 2 bases at J; junction bases unmatched: 6. The CDR3 has 17 amino acids. CDR3 loop: CASSLRLAGGSTDTQYF. CDR3 bases: TGTGCCAGCAGCCTAAGACTAGCGGGGGGGTCCACAGATACGCAGTATTTT.

This clone has more than one count but fewer than ten. The CDR3 loop reads CAWSSQRGYGYTF. The DNA for the CDR3 is TGTGCCTGGAGTTCCCAGCGTGGCTATGGCTACACCTTC. This rearrangement joins TRBV30 to TRBJ1-2; D remains ambiguous. Trimming took off 2 bases at V and 4 bases at J, with 11 bases between the two ends. This CDR3 spans 13 amino acids. Germline lookup yields CDR1 GTSNPN and CDR2 SVGIG (reference sequence).

This clone has more than one count but fewer than ten. The rearrangement uses TRBV29-1 and TRBJ2-7; 8 positions agree with TRBD1. The trim removed 7 bases at V and 5 bases at J, leaving 10 bases unmatched. Germline assignment: CDR1 SQVTM and CDR2 ANQGSEA. The CDR3 is 13 amino acids. The CDR3 is CSGEDRERNEQYF. The CDR3 DNA reads as TGCAGCGGGGAGGACAGGGAGAGGAACGAGCAGTACTTC.

This clone has only a few counts. This chain uses TRBV15 with TRBJ2-4; 7 nucleotides agree with TRBD2. The CDR3 spans 12 residues. The junction had 7 bases not matched to a gene; V was cut back by 8 bases and J by 9 bases. The germline CDR1 and CDR2 sequences are LNHNV and YYDKDF (reference sequence). The CDR3 nucleotides read TGTGCCACCGCGCGGGAGTGGGGCATTCAGTACTTC. Protein: CATAREWGIQYF.

This clone has only a few counts. The V and J genes are TRBV5-8 and TRBJ2-5, with a weak D call TRBD1 (6 bases). The V end was cut by 4 bases, the J end by 2 bases, with 12 bases between. The CDR3 extends over 14 amino acids. CDR1 and CDR2 from the germline V gene are SGHTS and YDEGEE. The CDR3: CASSLGQLQETQYF. The DNA for the CDR3 is TGTGCCAGCAGCCTCGGACAGCTTCAAGAGACCCAGTACTTC.

The rearrangement joins TRBV30 to TRBJ1-4, with TRBD1 as a possible D gene (6 bases). This CDR3 is 16 amino acids long. V lost 4 bases, J lost 8 bases, and 23 bases lay in between. CDR1 and CDR2 (germline): GTSNPN, SVGIG (reference sequence). The CDR3 DNA follows: TGTGCCTGGACGCGGGCAGGGGTTCGGTTATACGAAAAACTGTTTTTT. This gives the protein CAWTRAGVRLYEKLFF.

In this sample, this clone turned up a few times. This chain joins TRBV30 and TRBJ2-1; a weak D match, TRBD1 (6 bases). Trimming shortened V by 1 base and J by 2 bases, and 9 bases separated the two germline ends. Germline assignment: CDR1 GTSNPN and CDR2 SVGIG (reference sequence). The CDR3 is made up of 14 amino acids. The CDR3 spells CAWSGQGTYNEQFF. CDR3 sequence (DNA): TGTGCCTGGAGTGGGCAGGGGACCTACAATGAGCAGTTCTTC.

CDR3 DNA sequence: TGTGCCATCAGGGAAGACAGAGACAATGAGCAGTTCTTC. This sequence encodes CAIREDRDNEQFF. The V and J genes are TRBV10-3 and TRBJ2-1; TRBD1 is a possible D gene (5 bases). Per the germline V gene, CDR1 is ENHRY and CDR2 is SYGVKD. The ends were cut back, 6 bases at V and 5 bases at J, with 11 bases in the middle. This CDR3 region has 13 residues.